This entry lists 17 T cell receptor beta chains sequenced from one sample in a study of regulatory T cells in long-lasting Graves disease. According to the study, TCR beta libraries were built with iRepertoire HTBI primers and CDR3-region Arm-PCR. TCRdb independently ran MiXCR on the multiplex PCR reads; one entry per CDR3 protein. The table records approximately 470,000 distinct CDR3 sequences, around 20% of them present only once. Time point meaning: persistent/refractory GD, antithyroid drugs over 5 years with positive TRAb. There was RNA extracted from PBMCs, and the TCR library was made from it. This specimen was peripheral blood mononuclear cells (PBMCs), taken when the disease was refractory, from a patient treated with antithyroid drugs. The receptor source for this set is a female donor with Graves disease.

This clonotype was seen a few times. The chain has TRBV5-1 and TRBJ2-3; TRBD1 agrees at 8 bases. Germline V lookup: CDR1 SGHRS, CDR2 YFSETQ. V dropped 2 bases and J dropped 3; count of bases not matched to a gene: 5. This CDR3 spans 15 amino acids. CDR3 coding DNA: TGCGCCAGCAGCTTCGACAGGGGCTCTACAGATACGCAGTATTTT. Translated: CASSFDRGSTDTQYF.

Many counts were recorded for this clonotype. The genes are TRBV19 and TRBJ1-2, with D perhaps matching TRBD1 (6 bases). The length of the CDR3 is 14 residues. V was shortened by 4 bases and J by 3 bases, with 12 bases between the two germline ends. Germline V gene data show CDR1 as LNHDA and CDR2 as SQIVND (reference sequence). The CDR3 nucleotides are TGTGCCAGTAGTAGGACAGTAGACTACTATGGCTACACCTTC. It yields the protein CASSRTVDYYGYTF.

This clonotype was counted ten times or more. The chain uses TRBV6-1 and TRBJ2-2; possibly TRBD1 or TRBD2 for D (5 bases each). Trimming pared 5 bases from V and 0 bases from J, leaving 10 bases between. The CDR3 runs to 15 residues. CDR1 MNHNS and CDR2 SASEGT come from the germline V gene. CDR3 in DNA: TGTGCCAGCAGTCCGGGACCCACGAACACCGGGGAGCTGTTTTTT. Its translation: CASSPGPTNTGELFF.

The chain couples TRBV7-9 to TRBJ2-3; tentative D call: TRBD1 (6 bases). Germline V lookup: CDR1 SEHNR, CDR2 FQNEAQ (reference sequence). CDR3 size: 15 residues. V was clipped by 5 bases and J by 1 base, with 13 bases between them. Here the CDR3 reads CASSDPGHGTDTQYF. As DNA, the CDR3 is TGTGCCAGCAGCGACCCGGGACATGGCACAGATACGCAGTATTTT.

The chain carries TRBV7-9 and TRBJ2-5; the D gene is possibly TRBD2 (6 bases). CDR1 and CDR2 (germline): SEHNR, FQNEAQ (reference sequence). The CDR3 contains 16 residues. Trimming took off 5 bases at V and 5 bases at J, with 21 bases between the two ends. CDR3 DNA sequence: TGTGCCAGCAGCCCCTGGAGGGCAGGGCTGTTTGAGACCCAGTACTTC. Translating it yields CASSPWRAGLFETQYF. Using reference TRBV7-9 and TRBJ2-5 for the parts outside the CDR3, the full variable domain is DTGVSQNPRHKITKRGQNVTFRCDPISEHNRLYWYRQTLGQGPEFLTYFQNEAQLEKSRLLSDRFSAERPKGSFSTLEIQRTEQGDSAMYLCASSPWRAGLFETQYFGPGTRLLVL.

This clonotype has a handful of counts. The V call is TRBV20-1, the J call TRBJ2-2; 10 bases fit TRBD2. CDR1 is DFQATT, CDR2 SNEGSKA, per germline (reference sequence). The V gene end was trimmed by 4 bases and the J gene end by 5 bases; junction bases not matched to a gene: 7. The CDR3 extends over 15 amino acids. The CDR3 region is CSATPGLALTGELFF. The CDR3 DNA sequence: TGCAGTGCTACCCCGGGACTAGCGCTTACCGGGGAGCTGTTTTTT.

This CDR3 reads CASSTTGISYEQYF. The CDR3 nucleotides are TGCGCCAGCAGCACGACAGGTATTTCCTACGAGCAGTACTTC. The chain recombines TRBV5-1 with TRBJ2-7; tentative D call: TRBD1 (6 bases). Deletions cut 4 bases from V and 1 base from J, with 12 bases between. The CDR3 has 14 residues. Germline CDR1 reads SGHRS; CDR2 reads YFSETQ.

This clonotype has more than one count but fewer than ten. The chain carries TRBV4-3 and TRBJ2-7, with TRBD1 identical over 8 bases. V trimming: 3 bases; J trimming: 0 bases; junction bases outside the gene matches: 7. Germline V gene lookup returns CDR1 LGHNA and CDR2 YSLEER. This CDR3 has 16 residues. The CDR3 region is CASSQDRAKSSYEQYF. DNA for the CDR3: TGCGCCAGCAGCCAGGACAGGGCTAAAAGCTCCTACGAGCAGTACTTC.

V is TRBV3-1 and J is TRBJ2-7, with D possibly TRBD2 on 5 matching bases. The CDR3 has 15 residues. V lost 3 bases, J lost 4 bases, and 16 bases lay in between. Germline CDR1 reads LGHDT; CDR2 reads YNNKEL (reference sequence). The CDR3: CASSHSVDLMYEQYF. In DNA, the CDR3 is TGTGCCAGCAGCCATAGCGTCGACCTCATGTACGAGCAGTACTTC.

The chain links TRBV7-2 to TRBJ2-7; 7 nucleotides align to TRBD1. The V segment lost 6 bases and the J segment 3 bases; nucleotides outside the gene matches: 2. CDR3 size: 12 residues. Germline assignment: CDR1 SGHTA and CDR2 FQGNSA. The CDR3 sequence is CASRRTGYEQYF. In DNA, the CDR3 is TGTGCCAGCAGGCGGACAGGCTACGAGCAGTACTTC.

This clonotype appeared many times. This chain joins TRBV30 and TRBJ1-1, with TRBD1 matching over 7 bases. CDR1 and CDR2 (germline): GTSNPN, SVGIG (reference sequence). This CDR3 has 14 residues. Losses at the gene ends were 0 bases for V and 3 bases for J; bases not matched to a gene: 4. The CDR3 is CAWSVRGGDTEAFF. In nucleotides, the CDR3 is TGTGCCTGGAGTGTGAGAGGGGGCGACACTGAAGCTTTCTTT.

This clonotype was observed at least ten times. The chain employs TRBV7-9 and TRBJ1-2; D gene unclear. V lost 7 bases, J lost 8 bases, and 11 bases lay in between. In germline, CDR1 is SEHNR, CDR2 FQNEAQ (reference sequence). This CDR3 contains 11 residues. Written as DNA, the CDR3 is TGTGCCAGCAAACGGCTGGGCGGCTACACCTTC. Translating it yields CASKRLGGYTF.

Ten or more counts support this clonotype. The rearrangement links TRBV2 to TRBJ1-1; 7 positions agree with TRBD1. Trimming took 5 bases from V and 6 from J; bases not matched to a gene: 9. This CDR3 comprises 14 residues. The germline CDR1 and CDR2 sequences are SNHLY and FYNNEI. This CDR3 reads CASSLRQGSPEAFF. As DNA, the CDR3 is TGTGCCAGCAGTCTTCGACAGGGTTCCCCTGAAGCTTTCTTT.

This clonotype came up a few times. The gene calls are TRBV19 and TRBJ1-5; 8 bases are shared with TRBD1. V gave up 3 bases and J gave up 4 bases; unmatched junction bases: 5. The CDR3 consists of 15 residues. Germline V lookup: CDR1 LNHDA, CDR2 SQIVND (reference sequence). CDR3 in DNA: TGTGCCAGTAGTATTCGGGACAGGCCTAATCAGCCCCAGCATTTT. As protein: CASSIRDRPNQPQHF.

This clonotype has ten or more counts. The gene calls are TRBV28 and TRBJ2-2; TRBD2 matches at 12 bases. From germline, CDR1 is MDHEN and CDR2 SYDVKM. The V and J ends lost 6 bases and 5 bases, in that order; junction bases with no gene match: 1. The length of the CDR3 is 14 residues. CDR3 sequence: CASRLAGGTGELFF. CDR3 in DNA: TGTGCCAGCAGGCTAGCGGGGGGGACCGGGGAGCTGTTTTTT.

This clonotype was detected many times. The chain combines TRBV12-3 or TRBV12-4 with TRBJ2-7, with D unresolved. This CDR3 contains 14 residues. V was trimmed by 2 bases and J by 2 bases, leaving 10 bases between them. The CDR3, as DNA: TGTGCCAGCAGTTTAAAGGTCAGAGCCTACGAGCAGTACTTC. Amino acids: CASSLKVRAYEQYF.

The sample holds a few counts of this clonotype. The chain is built from TRBV6-1 and TRBJ1-5; a weak D match, TRBD1 (5 bases). CDR3 length: 14 amino acids. Germline V gene sequence: CDR1 MNHNS, CDR2 SASEGT. Trimming shortened V by 5 bases and J by 3 bases, and 11 bases separated the two germline ends. CDR3 DNA sequence: TGTGCCAGCAGTCCCGGGGCCTACAATCAGCCCCAGCATTTT. Its translation: CASSPGAYNQPQHF.